The rows below give T cell receptor beta chains drawn from one sample of a study of response to subunit inactivated influenza vaccine. TCRdb independently ran MiXCR on the RT-PCR reads; one entry per CDR3 protein. Here the sample spans around 600,000 distinct CDR3 sequences, around 10% being singletons. A further study also used this sample, focusing on T cells expressing NK-cell markers.

The sequenced sample was PBMCs from blood, obtained on the day of vaccination. The receptors stem from a man between 50 and 59 years old who received an inactivated influenza vaccine. Each CDR3 is given without its conserved first and last residue. Size values are once, few and many counts, or a class for expanded clones, and some rows have none.

>TRBJ2-3|TRBV7-2|many
ASSSVDRTYSTDTQY
>TRBJ2-5|TRBV24-1|many
ATSDSGTGVETQY
>TRBJ2-3|TRBV6-5|NA
ASSYSGRGAGADTQY
>TRBJ2-7|TRBV3-1|few
ASSQGLGGEQY
>TRBJ2-1|TRBV20-1|NA
SAREGAFYNEQF
>TRBJ1-5|TRBV7-2|NA
ASSLVGQGSQPQH
>TRBJ1-1|TRBV7-2|few
ASSSQGLRAF
>TRBJ2-2|TRBV4-3|many
ASSQEWGGYGGELF
>TRBJ2-7|TRBV6-2/TRBV6-3|NA
ASSKGGSSYEQY
>TRBJ1-1|TRBV5-5|many
ASSLGQGALNTEAF
>TRBJ2-5|TRBV28|few
ASRDVKRTQY
>TRBJ1-6|TRBV7-2|many
ASSLAKGGRSLH
>TRBJ1-2|TRBV12-3/TRBV12-4|NA
ASSDTGIFTYGHT
>TRBJ2-1|TRBV6-1|NA
ASRKRHQLAGGLYNEQF
>TRBJ2-3|TRBV29-1|many
SVETGGRTDTQY
>TRBJ1-4|TRBV9|few
ASSVAATNEKLF
>TRBJ2-3|TRBV7-2|few
ASLEAGTTDTQY
>TRBJ2-5|TRBV12-3/TRBV12-4|NA
ASSSRLGGGIQETQY
>TRBJ2-1|TRBV24-1|few
ATSVATSGPYNEQF
>TRBJ1-4|TRBV5-1|NA
ASSLDGRDNEKLF
>TRBJ2-4|TRBV15|few
ATSRGVDRGVENIQY
>TRBJ2-7|TRBV4-3|NA
ASSQEVKGFYEQY
>TRBJ1-2|TRBV12-3/TRBV12-4|many
ASRPSGVRYT
>TRBJ2-1|TRBV28|NA
ASSLYLDGGLIDEQF
>TRBJ2-7|TRBV5-6|NA
ASERRDGHYEQY
>TRBJ1-5|TRBV20-1|NA
SARQNRGIQPQH
>TRBJ2-2|TRBV5-1|few
ASSLFAGANTGELF
>TRBJ1-6|TRBV19|NA
ASSIVSQGSNSPLH
>TRBJ2-3|TRBV23-1|NA
ANRDRETDTQY
>TRBJ1-1|TRBV18|NA
ASSPPLGGVNTEAF
>TRBJ1-1|TRBV29-1|NA
SVERAQNTEAF
>TRBJ2-7|TRBV7-2|few
ASSFKGQNSYEQY
>TRBJ2-7|TRBV6-1|few
ASPGEGPSSYEQY
>TRBJ1-1|TRBV5-1|many
ASSLGWGTEAF
>TRBJ2-2|TRBV7-9|few
ASSVPFINTGELF
>TRBJ2-2|TRBV11-2|NA
ASSFARLITGELF
>TRBJ2-7|TRBV10-3|few
AISESTASYEQY
>TRBJ1-1|TRBV12-3/TRBV12-4|NA
ASSFRWNTEAF